A selection of T cell receptor beta chains follows, all from one sample in a study of glioma-infiltrating T cells after dendritic cell vaccination. The protocol was immunoSEQ multiplex PCR, while the TCRdb copy is restricted to in-frame clones and leaves out a portion. This table has just under 100,000 clones, 65% to 85% appearing once. Specimen: blood, collected after dendritic cell vaccination. The receptors shown here come from a human donor with glioblastoma. Both conserved end residues are part of each CDR3. A D gene is named only where the DNA matches it firmly. Expanded clones are given a class, and other clones once, few, many or no size at all.

TRBJ1-2	-	TRBD1	TRBV9	TGTGCCAGCAGCCCCCGGACAGGGTCCCCATCGAACTATGGCTACACCTTC	CASSPRTGSPSNYGYTF
TRBJ1-3	-	-	TRBV7-8	TGTGCCAGCAGCTTAGTAGGCGTTGGGGCCTCTGGAAACACCATATATTTT	CASSLVGVGASGNTIYF
TRBJ1-1	-	-	TRBV5-1	TGCGCCAGCAAGTCTCCGGGTTGGGCTGAAGCTTTCTTT	CASKSPGWAEAFF
TRBJ1-1	-	TRBD1	TRBV7-9	TGTGCCAGCAGCTTAGCGGACAGGGGGTCTGAAGCTTTCTTT	CASSLADRGSEAFF
TRBJ1-5	-	-	TRBV2	TGTGCCAGCTCCGGGGAAAATCAGCCCCAGCATTTT	CASSGENQPQHF
TRBJ1-5	-	-	TRBV10-3	TGTGCCATCAGGGGGCAGGGGTGGAATCAGCCCCAGCATTTT	CAIRGQGWNQPQHF
TRBJ2-5	-	TRBD2	TRBV7-9	TGTGCCAGCGAGACTAGCGAGCAAGAGACCCAGTACTTC	CASETSEQETQYF
TRBJ1-3	-	-	TRBV6-5	TGTGCCAGCAGTTACTCGTCTCAGACTTCTGGAAACACCATATATTTT	CASSYSSQTSGNTIYF
TRBJ2-3	once	-	TRBV21-1	TGTGCCAGCAGCCCCTTCATGGCGGGAGGCCACTCTAGCACAGATACGCAGTATTTT	CASSPFMAGGHSSTDTQYF
TRBJ2-1	-	-	TRBV29-1	TGCAGCGTCGGTAGCCCTCCTACCTACAATGAGCAGTTCTTC	CSVGSPPTYNEQFF
TRBJ2-1	-	TRBD2	TRBV7-8	TGTGCCAGCAGCTTAGGGACTAGCGAGAATGAGCAGTTCTTC	CASSLGTSENEQFF
TRBJ1-5	-	-	TRBV10-3	TGTGCCATCAGTGAGTCCCCGCTGGTGGGCTTAGGCAATCAGCCCCAGCATTTT	CAISESPLVGLGNQPQHF
TRBJ1-1	-	-	TRBV11-2	TGTGCCAGCAGCTTACAGCTGGACATTCGGACTGAAGCTTTCTTT	CASSLQLDIRTEAFF
TRBJ1-1	-	TRBD1	TRBV11-3	TGTGCCAGCGGGGACAGGGGGAGTACTGAAGCTTTCTTT	CASGDRGSTEAFF
TRBJ1-5	-	-	TRBV27	TGTGCCAGCAGTTCCCAGGGGTATCAGCCCCAGCATTTT	CASSSQGYQPQHF
TRBJ2-7	-	TRBD1	TRBV18	TGTGCCAGCTCACTAGGGACAGGGTTGTCCTACGAGCAGTACTTC	CASSLGTGLSYEQYF
TRBJ2-3	-	-	TRBV15	TGTGCCACCAGCAGCCCCAGGGAGATCGTTCGGGAGTGGACAGATACGCAGTATTTT	CATSSPREIVREWTDTQYF
TRBJ2-1	-	TRBD2	TRBV18	TGTGCCAGCTCACCCGGGACTAGCGCTGTCAATGAGCAGTTCTTC	CASSPGTSAVNEQFF
TRBJ2-7	-	-	TRBV29-1	TGCAGCGTTGCACAGGGACCTTCCTACGAGCAGTACTTC	CSVAQGPSYEQYF
TRBJ2-7	-	TRBD2	TRBV2	TGTGCCAGCAGTGAAGCTGTAGGGGCGGGAGGGCCCTACGAGCAGTACTTC	CASSEAVGAGGPYEQYF
TRBJ1-1	-	-	TRBV7-9	TGTGCCAGCAGCCCCGGGGGGGATAACACTGAAGCTTTCTTT	CASSPGGDNTEAFF
TRBJ1-6	-	-	TRBV7-8	TGTGCCAGCAGCTTAGACGCGGGCGCGAGAAATTCACCCCTCCACTTT	CASSLDAGARNSPLHF
TRBJ2-2	few	TRBD1	TRBV2	TGTGCCAGCAGTCCCGGGACAGGGTACACCGGGGAGCTGTTTTTT	CASSPGTGYTGELFF
TRBJ2-1	-	TRBD2	TRBV5-6	TGTGCCAGCAGCTCATTAGCGGGGGTATACAATGAGCAGTTCTTC	CASSSLAGVYNEQFF
TRBJ1-2	-	-	TRBV28	TGTGCCAGCAGTTCCCTACAGGTGTTCTATGGCTACACCTTC	CASSSLQVFYGYTF
TRBJ1-5	-	-	TRBV28	TGTGCCATCAAACGAGGGGGGGGGCATCAGCCCCAGCATTTT	CAIKRGGGHQPQHF
TRBJ1-3	-	-	TRBV5-1	TGCGCCAGCAGCCCAGGGGCTTCTGGAAACACCATATATTTT	CASSPGASGNTIYF
TRBJ1-1	-	-	TRBV18	TGTGCCAGCTCACCGGACACCTCGAACACTGAAGCTTTCTTT	CASSPDTSNTEAFF
TRBJ2-3	-	TRBD1	TRBV5-1	TGCGCCAGCAGCTATGGGACAGGGGAAACAGATACGCAGTATTTT	CASSYGTGETDTQYF
TRBJ2-2	-	TRBD1	TRBV19	TGTGCCCGAGGGGGCGGCACCGGGGAGCTGTTTTTT	CARGGGTGELFF
TRBJ2-5	-	-	TRBV11-3	TGTGCCAGCAGCCGCGGCGGGGGCGCGGAAGAGACCCAGTACTTC	CASSRGGGAEETQYF
TRBJ1-1	once	-	TRBV7-2	TGTGCCAGCAGACAGACCAGGAACACTGAAGCTTTCTTT	CASRQTRNTEAFF
TRBJ2-7	once	TRBD1	TRBV6-1	TGTGCCAGCAGCGACTGGACAGGGGGCTCCTACGAGCAGTACTTC	CASSDWTGGSYEQYF
TRBJ2-7	-	-	TRBV21-1	TGTGCGGATCCTCTTTCAGGGGGACTCTCCTACGAGCAGTACTTC	CADPLSGGLSYEQYF
TRBJ2-2	-	TRBD2	TRBV10-3	TGTGCCATCAGTAGCGGGGGGGCTGGATCCACCGGGGAGCTGTTTTTT	CAISSGGAGSTGELFF
TRBJ1-6	-	TRBD1	TRBV5-6	TGTGCCAGCAGCTTCACTCCGGGACAGAGGTCGGCCCTCCACTTT	CASSFTPGQRSALHF
TRBJ2-7	-	TRBD1	TRBV27	TGTGCCAGCAGTGTCACGGGACAGAGCTCCTACGAGCAGTACTTC	CASSVTGQSSYEQYF
TRBJ2-5	few	TRBD2	TRBV10-3	TGTGCCATCAGTGTTGGGGCGGGGGGGCACGAGACCCAGTACTTC	CAISVGAGGHETQYF
TRBJ2-3	-	TRBD2	TRBV5-1	TGCGCCAGCAGGGGGGGGACGGTCACAGATACGCAGTATTTT	CASRGGTVTDTQYF
TRBJ2-2	-	TRBD1	TRBV19	TGTGCCAGTAGTGCCCCGGGACAGGGACCGACCACCGGGGAGCTGTTTTTT	CASSAPGQGPTTGELFF
TRBJ1-2	-	-	TRBV2	TGTGCCAGCAGCGGGACAATAACTGGCTACACCTTC	CASSGTITGYTF
TRBJ2-1	-	TRBD1	TRBV6-1	TGTGCCAGCACCTCCGGGACAGGATACAATGAGCAGTTCTTC	CASTSGTGYNEQFF
TRBJ1-3	few	TRBD1	TRBV11-2	TGTGCCAGCAGCTTAAACACAGGGGGCGGAAACACCATATATTTT	CASSLNTGGGNTIYF
TRBJ2-7	-	-	TRBV5-6	TGTGCCAGCAGCTTGGGCCCAGGGGAGGGCGAGCAGTACTTC	CASSLGPGEGEQYF
TRBJ2-1	medium-sized	TRBD1	TRBV7-3	TGTGCCAGCAGCGACCGGGACAGGAAACCAAATGAGCAGTTCTTC	CASSDRDRKPNEQFF
TRBJ2-7	-	-	TRBV30	TGTGCCTGGAGTGTGTGGAGAGAGAGATACGAGCAGTACTTC	CAWSVWRERYEQYF
TRBJ1-1	-	-	TRBV25-1	TGTGCCAGCAGGGAGGCGGGATTTGGGGGGAACACTGAAGCTTTCTTT	CASREAGFGGNTEAFF
TRBJ2-7	-	-	TRBV20-1	TGCAGTGCTAGAGATCGGGACGAGCAGTACTTC	CSARDRDEQYF
TRBJ2-5	-	-	TRBV5-1	TGCGCCAGCAGCCCCCTGGGGCACATACTTGGGGAGACCCAGTACTTC	CASSPLGHILGETQYF
TRBJ1-3	-	TRBD1	TRBV7-9	TGTGCCAGCAGCTTAAAGGGACAGGGGACTTCGCTCGGAAACACCATATATTTT	CASSLKGQGTSLGNTIYF
TRBJ2-5	few	TRBD2	TRBV4-2	TGTGCCAGCAGCCACGGTAGCGGGGAAGAGACCCAGTACTTC	CASSHGSGEETQYF
TRBJ1-5	-	TRBD1	TRBV5-1	TGCGCCAGCAGTTCGACAGGGGACAATCAGCCCCAGCATTTT	CASSSTGDNQPQHF
TRBJ1-1	-	-	TRBV7-8	TGTGCCAGCAGCTTAGCGTACGGGGGGAACACTGAAGCTTTCTTT	CASSLAYGGNTEAFF
TRBJ1-1	-	-	TRBV5-1	TGCGCCAGCAGCGCACAGGGGAACACTGAAGCTTTCTTT	CASSAQGNTEAFF
TRBJ2-7	-	-	TRBV10-3	TGTGCCATCAGTGAGGGCGGGGACTACGAGCAGTACTTC	CAISEGGDYEQYF
TRBJ1-1	-	TRBD1	TRBV30	TGTGCCTGGAGTCGGATTCGGACAGGGGGGAACACTGAAGCTTTCTTT	CAWSRIRTGGNTEAFF
TRBJ2-1	-	TRBD2	TRBV2	TGTGCCAGCAGTGATACCCCGGGACTAGCGGGAGGGGGACGTGGGTTCTTC	CASSDTPGLAGGGRGFF
TRBJ1-1	-	TRBD1	TRBV5-1	TGCGCCAGCAGCTTGAACAGGGGCACTGAAGCTTTCTTT	CASSLNRGTEAFF
TRBJ1-1	-	-	TRBV7-3	TGTGCCAGCAGCCCAACACCGAACACTGAAGCTTTCTTT	CASSPTPNTEAFF
TRBJ1-1	-	TRBD1	TRBV19	TGTGCCAGTAGTACCGGACAGGGGGCCTCGTTTCTCTTT	CASSTGQGASFLF